This TCR beta chain was captured by sequencing in a study of naive and memory T cell subsets. General observations from the study: Over 95% of naive TCR sequences appeared only once after error correction, unlike memory subsets. Especially in CD8 cells, naive repertoires contained a few larger clonotypes, possibly CD45RA-re-expressing memory cells.

Germline-derived CDR1 and CDR2 are SGHTA and FQGNSA. Trimming left V 0 bases short and J 12 bases short, with 17 bases between. The CDR3 loop spans 14 amino acids. This clonotype came up once. Antigen specificity is unknown. The beta constant-region primer was an equimolar mix of two oligonucleotides covering TRBC1 and TRBC2. The ligated cDNA underwent four PCR rounds using SP2 and nested alpha and beta constant-region primers. TCRdb re-called the UMI-ligation and nested PCR reads with MiXCR, one entry per CDR3 protein. The repertoire holds approximately 140,000 distinct CDR3 sequences, with over 20% as singletons.

The chain is built from TRBV7-2 and TRBJ1-1; possible D gene TRBD1, 5 bases. The sequence came from a human donor in good health. Sequenced: naive CD4+ T cells from blood. The CDR3 DNA is TGTGCCAGCAGCTTAGCAGGGGCAACCGACGGATCTTTCTTT. It translates to CASSLAGATDGSFF. The variable domain in full, with the rest retrieved from reference TRBV7-2 and TRBJ1-1, is GAGVSQSPSNKVTEKGKDVELRCDPISGHTALYWYRQSLGQGLEFLIYFQGNSAPDKSGLPSDRFSAERTGGSVSTLTIQRTQQEDSAVYLCASSLAGATDGSFFGQGTRLTVV.